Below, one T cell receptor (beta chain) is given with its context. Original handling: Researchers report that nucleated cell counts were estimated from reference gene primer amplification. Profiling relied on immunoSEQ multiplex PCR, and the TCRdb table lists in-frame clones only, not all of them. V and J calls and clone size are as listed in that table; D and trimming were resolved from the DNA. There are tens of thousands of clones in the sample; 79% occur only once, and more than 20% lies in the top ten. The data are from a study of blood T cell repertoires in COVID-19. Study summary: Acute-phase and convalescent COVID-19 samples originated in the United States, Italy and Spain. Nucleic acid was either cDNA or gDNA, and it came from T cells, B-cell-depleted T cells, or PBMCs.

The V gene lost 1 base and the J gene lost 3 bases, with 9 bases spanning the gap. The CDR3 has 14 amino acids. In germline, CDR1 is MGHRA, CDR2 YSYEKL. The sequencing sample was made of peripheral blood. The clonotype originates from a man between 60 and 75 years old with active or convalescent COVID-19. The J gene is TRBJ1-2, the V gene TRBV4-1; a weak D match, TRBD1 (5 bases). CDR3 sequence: CASSQVGADYGYTF. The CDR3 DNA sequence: TGCGCCAGCAGCCAAGTAGGGGCGGACTATGGCTACACCTTC.